The present T cell receptor (beta chain) was sequenced within a study of blood T cell repertoires in COVID-19. Study-level background: Sites across the United States, Italy and Spain contributed samples from acute and convalescent COVID-19. In each case, the material was cDNA or gDNA derived from T cells, B-cell-depleted T cells, or PBMCs.

Authors' data handling: Nucleated cell number was recorded as an estimate derived from reference gene primer amplification. The repertoire was sequenced with immunoSEQ multiplex PCR; TCRdb's copy has only in-frame clones and lacks some. Clone size and V and J calls were adopted from that table, with D and trimming inferred from the DNA. The data show roughly 440,000 clones, approximately 89% seen once. Followed longitudinally, the Seattle patients had been enrolled during active infection. V lost 4 bases to trimming and J lost 7 bases, with 14 bases between them. Germline CDR1 reads SNHLY; CDR2 reads FYNNEI. CDR3 length: 14 residues.

Sequencing was done on a sample of peripheral blood. This TCR was sampled from a woman aged 50 to 60 with COVID-19, enrolled during active disease. V usage is TRBV2 and J usage is TRBJ2-4; unclear D gene. CDR3 in DNA: TGTGCCAGCAGTGGGGCTTCCGTCCGCAACATTCAGTACTTC. Amino acid sequence: CASSGASVRNIQYF.